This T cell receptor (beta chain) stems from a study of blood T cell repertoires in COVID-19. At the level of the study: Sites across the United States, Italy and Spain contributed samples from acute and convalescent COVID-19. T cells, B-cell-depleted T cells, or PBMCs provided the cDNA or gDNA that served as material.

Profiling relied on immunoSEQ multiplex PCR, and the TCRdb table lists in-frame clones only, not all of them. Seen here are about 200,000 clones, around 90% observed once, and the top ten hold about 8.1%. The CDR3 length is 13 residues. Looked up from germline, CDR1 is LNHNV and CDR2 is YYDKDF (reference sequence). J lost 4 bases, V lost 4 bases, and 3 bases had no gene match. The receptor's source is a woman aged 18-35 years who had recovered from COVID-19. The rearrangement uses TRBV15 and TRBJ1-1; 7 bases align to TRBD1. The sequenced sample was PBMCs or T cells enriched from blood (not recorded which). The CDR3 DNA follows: TGTGCCACCAGCACTGGGACAGCCACTGAAGCTTTCTTT. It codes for CATSTGTATEAFF.